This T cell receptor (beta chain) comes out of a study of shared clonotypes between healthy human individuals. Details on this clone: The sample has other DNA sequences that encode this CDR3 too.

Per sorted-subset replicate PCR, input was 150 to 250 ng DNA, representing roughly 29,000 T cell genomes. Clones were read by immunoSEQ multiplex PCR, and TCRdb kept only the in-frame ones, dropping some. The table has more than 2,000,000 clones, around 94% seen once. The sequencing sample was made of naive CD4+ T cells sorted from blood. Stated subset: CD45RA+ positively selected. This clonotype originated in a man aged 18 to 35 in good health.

The CDR3 DNA sequence: TGCGCCAGCAGCTTATCGGCGGTTCAAGAGACCCAGTACTTC. It encodes CASSLSAVQETQYF. The chain uses TRBV5-1 and TRBJ2-5; D gene ambiguous. Trimming shortened V by 2 bases and J by 2 bases, and 10 bases separated the two germline ends. Germline CDR1 reads SGHRS; CDR2 reads YFSETQ. The CDR3 loop spans 14 amino acids.